The entry below describes one T cell receptor (beta chain). What it recognizes is unknown. The entry originates in a study of beta chain features in type 1 diabetes. Study-wide results and caveats: Moderate but significant shortening of TCRB CDR3s was recorded in all four CD4+ subsets from Type 1 diabetes patients.

Populations isolated by sorting all had purity greater than 95%. Reverse transcribing all isolated RNA meant expressed TCRB transcripts were sequenced. Profiling relied on immunoSEQ multiplex PCR, and the TCRdb table lists in-frame clones only, not all of them. Of more than 250,000 clones in the sample, roughly 22% were seen once. Trimming pared 10 bases from V and 3 bases from J, leaving 15 bases between. From germline, CDR1 is MNHEY and CDR2 SVGAGI. This CDR3 contains 14 residues. Sequencing was carried out using naive CD4+ T cells from blood. The receptor was isolated from a woman in her thirties or forties with type 1 diabetes. This rearrangement joins TRBV6-5 to TRBJ2-2, with D uncertain. CDR3 residues: CATRPPGHTGELFF. CDR3 in DNA: TGTGCCACAAGACCACCGGGTCACACCGGGGAGCTGTTTTTT.